The 21 T cell receptor beta chains in this list originate from one sample, sequenced in a study of blood T cell repertoires in COVID-19. Using immunoSEQ multiplex PCR, the repertoire was profiled, and TCRdb retains in-frame clones only, with some absent. The data show about 210,000 clones, around nine tenths seen once. The material sequenced was peripheral blood. Receptor source: a man in his 60s who had recovered from COVID-19.

This rearrangement joins TRBV18 to TRBJ2-7; D perhaps matches TRBD1 (7 bases). This CDR3 spans 15 amino acids. Germline CDR1 is KGHSH and CDR2 is LQKENI. Trimming took off 8 bases at V and 3 bases at J, with 20 bases between the two ends. CDR3 sequence: CASLPRTGGHYEQYF. The CDR3 DNA reads as TGTGCCAGCCTCCCTCGGACAGGAGGGCACTACGAGCAGTACTTC.

V usage is TRBV5-1 and J usage is TRBJ1-2; 9 bases are a match to TRBD1. Germline trimming cut 9 bases from V and 4 bases from J; bases unmatched to any gene: 4. Germline V gene data show CDR1 as SGHRS and CDR2 as YFSETQ. This CDR3 is 12 amino acids long. The CDR3 nucleotides read TGCGCCACCGGACAGGGGAGCTATGGCTACACCTTC. It translates to CATGQGSYGYTF.

The V gene is TRBV18, the J gene TRBJ2-2; 13 nucleotides agree with TRBD2. This CDR3 comprises 19 residues. Looked up from germline, CDR1 is KGHSH and CDR2 is LQKENI. Trimming removed 2 bases from V and 0 bases from J; junction bases left unmatched: 6. For the CDR3, the DNA is TGTGCCAGCTCACCAGTGACTAGCGGGAGGCCCGCGAACACCGGGGAGCTGTTTTTT. Protein product: CASSPVTSGRPANTGELFF.

The chain employs TRBV6-2 or TRBV6-3 and TRBJ2-7; 10 positions match TRBD2. The junction had 8 bases not matched to a gene; V was cut back by 6 bases and J by 0 bases. Germline V gene sequence: CDR1 MNHEY, CDR2 SVGEGT. CDR3 size: 16 residues. The CDR3 DNA reads as TGTGCCAGCAGCCCCCTAGCGGGGGCCATCTCCTACGAGCAGTACTTC. This codes for CASSPLAGAISYEQYF.

This chain joins TRBV10-1 and TRBJ2-3; D is unresolved. The CDR3 is made up of 14 amino acids. Trimming left V 3 bases short and J 2 bases short, with 9 bases between. The germline gives CDR1 WNHNN, CDR2 SYGVQD (reference sequence). CDR3 protein: CASSDRYNTDTQYF. The CDR3 DNA reads TGCGCCAGCAGTGACCGTTATAACACAGATACGCAGTATTTT.

J is TRBJ1-3 and V is TRBV19, with D perhaps matching TRBD1 (6 bases). This CDR3 spans 15 amino acids. In germline, CDR1 is LNHDA, CDR2 SQIVND (reference sequence). V lost 5 bases, J lost 0 bases, and 11 bases lay in between. CDR3 in DNA: TGTGCCAGTAGTGGAGACAGGTACTCTGGAAACACCATATATTTT. Translating it yields CASSGDRYSGNTIYF.

The chain has TRBV5-5 and TRBJ1-2; 8 bases are shared with TRBD1. Trimming took 5 bases from V and 2 from J; bases not matched to a gene: 5. The germline V gene has CDR1 SGHKS and CDR2 YYEKEE (reference sequence). CDR3 length equals 14 residues. The chain's CDR3 is CASSLYRGNYGYTF. The CDR3 DNA sequence: TGTGCCAGCAGTCTCTACAGGGGGAACTATGGCTACACCTTC.

In this sample, this clone turned up once. The rearrangement joins TRBV20-1 to TRBJ2-1; no firm D call. V lost 7 bases and J 9 bases, leaving 13 bases between the germline ends. The CDR3 spans 11 residues. The germline CDR1 and CDR2 sequences are DFQATT and SNEGSKA (reference sequence). CDR3 DNA sequence: TGCAGTGTTGGCGGTCCGGGTGAGCAGTTCTTC. This sequence encodes CSVGGPGEQFF.

The CDR3 spells CASSFLPLAGGYNEQFF. Written as DNA, the CDR3 is TGTGCCAGCAGTTTCCTTCCTCTAGCGGGAGGGTACAATGAGCAGTTCTTC. V usage is TRBV27 and J usage is TRBJ2-1; TRBD2 agrees at 12 bases. The V gene's germline CDR1 is MNHEY and CDR2 SMNVEV (reference sequence). This CDR3 is built from 17 residues. J gave up 4 bases and V 3 bases, and 7 bases lay outside the gene matches.

This chain joins TRBV7-8 and TRBJ2-7; 7 bases are shared with TRBD1. Germline CDR1 and CDR2: SGHVS and FQNEAQ. The V segment lost 3 bases and the J segment 5 bases; nucleotides outside the gene matches: 7. The CDR3 runs to 14 residues. For the CDR3, the DNA is TGTGCCAGCAGCTTTCTTGACAGGGCGAACGAGCAGTACTTC. Encoded protein: CASSFLDRANEQYF.

The chain couples TRBV25-1 to TRBJ1-1; no clear D gene. CDR3 length equals 15 residues. CDR1 and CDR2 (germline): MGHDK, SYGVNS. V lost 1 base and J 1 base, leaving 10 bases between the germline ends. CDR3 coding DNA: TGTGCCAGCAGTGAATTTGGCGGTAGGAACACTGAAGCTTTCTTT. Its protein is CASSEFGGRNTEAFF.

The chain combines TRBV5-1 with TRBJ2-3; 8 positions agree with TRBD2. The CDR3 consists of 16 residues. Trimming at V came to 0 bases and at J to 4 bases, leaving 7 bases not matched to a gene. Germline V gene data show CDR1 as SGHRS and CDR2 as YFSETQ. The CDR3 sequence is CASSLGAGAPADTQYF. The CDR3 DNA reads TGCGCCAGCAGCTTGGGAGCGGGAGCCCCCGCAGATACGCAGTATTTT.

This clone has just one count. The chain is built from TRBV30 and TRBJ2-3; D is unclear. Germline lookup yields CDR1 GTSNPN and CDR2 SVGIG (reference sequence). The CDR3 is 13 residues long. With 0 bases removed from V and 6 bases from J, the gap between germline ends came to 10 bases. The CDR3 nucleotides are TGTGCCTGGAGTGTCGCCTCTAGGGATACGCAGTATTTT. It yields the protein CAWSVASRDTQYF.

The chain carries TRBV3-1 (or the pseudogene TRBV3-2) and TRBJ1-2; D not resolved. The CDR3 has 14 residues. The ends were cut back, 1 base at V and 1 base at J, with 7 bases in the middle. Germline values: CDR1 LGHDT, CDR2 YNNKEL (reference sequence). CDR3 sequence: CASSQVLSNYGYTF. CDR3 DNA: TGTGCCAGCAGCCAAGTGTTGAGTAACTATGGCTACACCTTC.

This chain joins TRBV27 and TRBJ1-1, with TRBD1 identical over 11 bases. V gave up 6 bases and J gave up 1 base; unmatched junction bases: 10. The CDR3 is 17 amino acids. Germline CDR1 is MNHEY and CDR2 is SMNVEV (reference sequence). The CDR3 loop is CASSPGDRGNWNTEAFF. CDR3 nucleotide sequence: TGTGCCAGCAGCCCAGGGGACAGGGGGAATTGGAACACTGAAGCTTTCTTT.

The rearrangement joins TRBV4-1 to TRBJ1-3; 9 nucleotides align to TRBD1. J was trimmed by 0 bases and V by 1 base; bases with no gene match: 1. CDR3 length: 16 amino acids. Germline values: CDR1 MGHRA, CDR2 YSYEKL. The CDR3 loop reads CASSQGGQGSGNTIYF. As DNA, the CDR3 is TGCGCCAGCAGCCAAGGGGGACAGGGCTCTGGAAACACCATATATTTT.

The chain employs TRBV5-1 and TRBJ2-3; the match to TRBD2 covers 8 bases. The germline CDR1 and CDR2 sequences are SGHRS and YFSETQ. The CDR3 is 16 residues long. With 0 bases clipped from V and 5 bases from J, the junction kept 8 bases outside the gene matches. The CDR3 DNA reads as TGCGCCAGCAGCTTGGAAGCGGTGGCGGGGGGAGATACGCAGTATTTT. This codes for CASSLEAVAGGDTQYF.

CDR3 DNA: TGTGCCACCCGTGGGACAGGGAGGGGAGAGACCCAGTACTTC. Its translation is CATRGTGRGETQYF. J is TRBJ2-5 and V is TRBV15; 9 bases line up with TRBD1. Unmatched junction bases numbered 8, after V lost 8 bases and J lost 4 bases. In germline, CDR1 is LNHNV, CDR2 YYDKDF (reference sequence). This CDR3 region has 14 residues. The full variable domain, its missing parts supplied by reference TRBV15 and TRBJ2-5, is DAMVIQNPRYQVTQFGKPVTLSCSQTLNHNVMYWYQQKSSQAPKLLFHYYDKDFNNEADTPDNFQSRRPNTSFCFLDIRSPGLGDTAMYLCATRGTGRGETQYFGPGTRLLVL.

The chain joins TRBV5-1 to TRBJ1-2; 12 bases align to TRBD1. Germline V gene sequence: CDR1 SGHRS, CDR2 YFSETQ. The CDR3 length is 15 residues. V shed 4 bases and J 8 bases; nucleotides not matched to a gene: 9. DNA of the CDR3: TGCGCCAGCAGCCCGTCCCCCGGGACAGGGGGCGGCTACACCTTC. Its protein is CASSPSPGTGGGYTF.

The V call is TRBV30, the J call TRBJ2-1; 9 bases match TRBD2. The CDR3 spans 14 residues. Germline V gene data show CDR1 as GTSNPN and CDR2 as SVGIG (reference sequence). V was pared by 8 bases and J by 3 bases, with 8 bases of the junction left unmatched. The DNA of the CDR3 is TGTGCCCACCGCCTAGCGGGACTCTACAATGAGCAGTTCTTC. Protein sequence: CAHRLAGLYNEQFF. Full variable domain (missing parts from reference TRBV30 and TRBJ2-1): SQTIHQWPATLVQPVGSPLSLECTVEGTSNPNLYWYRQAAGRGLQLLFYSVGIGQISSEVPQNLSASRPQDRQFILSSKKLLLSDSGFYLCAHRLAGLYNEQFFGPGTRLTVL.

The rearrangement uses TRBV5-1 and TRBJ2-1; D might be TRBD2 (5 bases). V was pared by 1 base and J by 0 bases, with 17 bases between. The CDR3 runs 18 residues. Germline V gene data show CDR1 as SGHRS and CDR2 as YFSETQ. Written as DNA, the CDR3 is TGCGCCAGCAGCTTGCGAACATCGGGGTCCAGCTCCTACAATGAGCAGTTCTTC. Its translation is CASSLRTSGSSSYNEQFF.